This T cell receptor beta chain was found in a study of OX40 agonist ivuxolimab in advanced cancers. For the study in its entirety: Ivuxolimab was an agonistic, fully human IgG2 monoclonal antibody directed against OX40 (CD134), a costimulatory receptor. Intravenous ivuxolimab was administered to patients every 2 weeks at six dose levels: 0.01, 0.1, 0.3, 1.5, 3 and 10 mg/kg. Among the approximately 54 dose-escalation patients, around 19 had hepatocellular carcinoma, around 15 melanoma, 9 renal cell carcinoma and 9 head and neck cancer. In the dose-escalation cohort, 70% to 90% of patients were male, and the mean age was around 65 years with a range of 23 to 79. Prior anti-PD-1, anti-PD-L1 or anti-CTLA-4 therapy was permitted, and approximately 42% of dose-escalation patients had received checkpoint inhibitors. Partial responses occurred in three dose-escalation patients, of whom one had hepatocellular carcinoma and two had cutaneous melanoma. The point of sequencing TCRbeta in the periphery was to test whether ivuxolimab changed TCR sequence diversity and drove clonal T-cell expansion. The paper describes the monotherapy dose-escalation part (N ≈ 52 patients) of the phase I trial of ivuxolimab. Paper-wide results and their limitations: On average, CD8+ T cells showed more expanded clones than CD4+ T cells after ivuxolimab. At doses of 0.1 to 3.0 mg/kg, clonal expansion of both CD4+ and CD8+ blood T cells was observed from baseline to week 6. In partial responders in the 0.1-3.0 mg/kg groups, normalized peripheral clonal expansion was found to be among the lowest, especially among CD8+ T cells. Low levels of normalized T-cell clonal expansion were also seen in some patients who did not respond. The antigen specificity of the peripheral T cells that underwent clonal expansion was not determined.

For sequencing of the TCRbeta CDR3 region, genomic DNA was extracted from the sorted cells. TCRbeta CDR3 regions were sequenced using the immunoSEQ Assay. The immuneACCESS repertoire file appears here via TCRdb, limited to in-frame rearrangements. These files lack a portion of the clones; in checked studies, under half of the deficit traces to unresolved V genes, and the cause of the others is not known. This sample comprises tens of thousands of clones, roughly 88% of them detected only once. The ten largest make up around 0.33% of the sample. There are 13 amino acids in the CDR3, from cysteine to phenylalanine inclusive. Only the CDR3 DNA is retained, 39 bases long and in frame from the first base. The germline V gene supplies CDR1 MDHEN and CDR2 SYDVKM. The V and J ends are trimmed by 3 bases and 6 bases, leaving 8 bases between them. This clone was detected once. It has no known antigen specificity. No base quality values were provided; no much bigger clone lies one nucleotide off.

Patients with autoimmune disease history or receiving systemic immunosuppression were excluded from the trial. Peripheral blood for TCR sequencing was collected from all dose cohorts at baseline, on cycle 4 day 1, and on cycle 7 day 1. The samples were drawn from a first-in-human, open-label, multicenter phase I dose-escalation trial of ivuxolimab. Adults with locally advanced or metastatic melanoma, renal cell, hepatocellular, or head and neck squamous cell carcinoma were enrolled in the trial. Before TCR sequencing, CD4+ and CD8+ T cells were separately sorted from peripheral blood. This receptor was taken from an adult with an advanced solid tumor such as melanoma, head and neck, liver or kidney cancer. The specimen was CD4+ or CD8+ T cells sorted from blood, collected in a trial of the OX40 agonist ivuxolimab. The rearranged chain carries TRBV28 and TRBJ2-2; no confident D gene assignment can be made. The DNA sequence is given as TGTGCCAGCAGTTTGGGGTGGGCCGGGGAGCTGTTTTTT. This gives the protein CASSLGWAGELFF.